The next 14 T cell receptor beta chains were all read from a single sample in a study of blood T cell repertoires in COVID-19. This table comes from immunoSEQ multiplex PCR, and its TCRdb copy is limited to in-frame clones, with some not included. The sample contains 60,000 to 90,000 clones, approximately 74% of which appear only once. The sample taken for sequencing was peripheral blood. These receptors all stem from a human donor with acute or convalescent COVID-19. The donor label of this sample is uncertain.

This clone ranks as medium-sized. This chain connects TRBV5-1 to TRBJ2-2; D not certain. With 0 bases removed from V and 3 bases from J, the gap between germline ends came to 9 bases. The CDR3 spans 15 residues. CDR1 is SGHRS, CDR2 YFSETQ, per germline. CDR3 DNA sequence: TGCGCCAGCAGCTTGGACCCGCGGCACACCGGGGAGCTGTTTTTT. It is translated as CASSLDPRHTGELFF.

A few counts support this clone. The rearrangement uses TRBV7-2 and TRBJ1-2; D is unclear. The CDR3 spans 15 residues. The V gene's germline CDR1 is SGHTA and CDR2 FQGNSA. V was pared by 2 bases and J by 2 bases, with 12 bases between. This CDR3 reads CASSLTQAWNYGYTF. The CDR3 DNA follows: TGTGCCAGCAGCTTAACTCAGGCGTGGAACTATGGCTACACCTTC.

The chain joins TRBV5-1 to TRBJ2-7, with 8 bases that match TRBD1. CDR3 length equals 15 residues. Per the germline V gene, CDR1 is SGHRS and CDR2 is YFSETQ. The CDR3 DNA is TGCGCCAGCAGCCCGACACCGGGACAGGAATACGAGCAGTGCGTC. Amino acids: CASSPTPGQEYEQCV.

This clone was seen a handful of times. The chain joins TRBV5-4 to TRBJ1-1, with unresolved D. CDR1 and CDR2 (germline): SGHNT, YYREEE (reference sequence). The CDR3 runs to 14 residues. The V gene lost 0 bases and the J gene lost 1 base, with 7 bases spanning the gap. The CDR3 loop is CASSLERRNTEAFF. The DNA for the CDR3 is TGTGCCAGCAGCTTGGAGAGGCGGAACACTGAAGCTTTCTTT.

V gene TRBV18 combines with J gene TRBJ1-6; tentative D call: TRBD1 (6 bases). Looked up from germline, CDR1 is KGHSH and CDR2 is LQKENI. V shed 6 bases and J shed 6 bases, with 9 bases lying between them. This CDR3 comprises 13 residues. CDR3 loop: CASSPGANSPLHF. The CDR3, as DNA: TGTGCCAGCTCCCCAGGGGCTAATTCACCCCTCCACTTT.

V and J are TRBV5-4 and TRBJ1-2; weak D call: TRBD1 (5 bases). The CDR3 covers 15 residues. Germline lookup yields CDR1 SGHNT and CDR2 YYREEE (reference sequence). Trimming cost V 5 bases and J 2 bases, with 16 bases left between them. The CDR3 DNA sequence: TGTGCCAGCAGGCCGGGAGGGGCGATCAACTATGGCTACACCTTC. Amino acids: CASRPGGAINYGYTF.

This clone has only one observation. The CDR3 loop reads CASSIDTEAFF. CDR3 bases: TGTGCCAGTAGTATCGACACTGAAGCTTTCTTT. The J gene is TRBJ1-1, the V gene TRBV19; D is undetermined. Trimming left V 3 bases short and J 3 bases short, with 2 bases between. Germline lookup yields CDR1 LNHDA and CDR2 SQIVND (reference sequence). CDR3 length: 11 residues.

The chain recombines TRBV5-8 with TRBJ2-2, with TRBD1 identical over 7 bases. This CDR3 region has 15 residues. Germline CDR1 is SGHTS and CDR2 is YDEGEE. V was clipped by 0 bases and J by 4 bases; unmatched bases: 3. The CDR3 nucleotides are TGTGCCAGCAGCTTGGAGGGGGCCTCCACCGGGGAGCTGTTTTTT. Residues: CASSLEGASTGELFF. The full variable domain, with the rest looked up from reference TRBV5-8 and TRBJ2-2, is EAGVTQSPTHLIKTRGQQATLRCSPISGHTSVYWYQQALGLGLQFLLWYDEGEERNRGNFPPRFSGRQFPNYSSELNVNALELEDSALYLCASSLEGASTGELFFGEGSRLTVL.

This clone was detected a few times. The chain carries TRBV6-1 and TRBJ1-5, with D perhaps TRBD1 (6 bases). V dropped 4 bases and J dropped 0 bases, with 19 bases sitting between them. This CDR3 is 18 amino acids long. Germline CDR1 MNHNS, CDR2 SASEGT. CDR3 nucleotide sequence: TGTGCCAGCAGTGGAAACCGGGACATCCTATATAGCAATCAGCCCCAGCATTTT. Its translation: CASSGNRDILYSNQPQHF.

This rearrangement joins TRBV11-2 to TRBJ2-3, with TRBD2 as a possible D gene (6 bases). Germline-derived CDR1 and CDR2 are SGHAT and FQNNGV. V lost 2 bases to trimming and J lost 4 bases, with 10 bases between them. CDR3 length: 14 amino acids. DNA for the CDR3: TGTGCCAGCAGCTTAATGCGGGGATCAGATACGCAGTATTTT. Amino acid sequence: CASSLMRGSDTQYF.

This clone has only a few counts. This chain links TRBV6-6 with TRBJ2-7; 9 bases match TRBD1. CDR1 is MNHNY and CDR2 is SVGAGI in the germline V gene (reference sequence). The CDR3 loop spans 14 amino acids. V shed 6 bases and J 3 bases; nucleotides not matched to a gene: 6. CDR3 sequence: CASRPGQGGYEQYV. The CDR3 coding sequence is TGTGCCAGCAGGCCGGGACAGGGCGGCTACGAGCAGTACGTC.

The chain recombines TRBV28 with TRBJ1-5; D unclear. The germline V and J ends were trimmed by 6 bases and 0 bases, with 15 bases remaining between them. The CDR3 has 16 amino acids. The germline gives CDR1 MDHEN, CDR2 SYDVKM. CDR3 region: CASSWGAVNSNQPQHF. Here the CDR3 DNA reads TGTGCCAGCAGCTGGGGAGCGGTGAATAGCAATCAGCCCCAGCATTTT.

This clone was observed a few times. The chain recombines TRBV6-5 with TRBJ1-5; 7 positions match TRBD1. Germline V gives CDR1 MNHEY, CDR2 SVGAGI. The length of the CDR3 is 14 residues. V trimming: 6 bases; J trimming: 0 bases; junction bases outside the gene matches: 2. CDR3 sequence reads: CASRTGISNQPQHF. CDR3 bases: TGTGCCAGCAGGACAGGGATTAGCAATCAGCCCCAGCATTTT.

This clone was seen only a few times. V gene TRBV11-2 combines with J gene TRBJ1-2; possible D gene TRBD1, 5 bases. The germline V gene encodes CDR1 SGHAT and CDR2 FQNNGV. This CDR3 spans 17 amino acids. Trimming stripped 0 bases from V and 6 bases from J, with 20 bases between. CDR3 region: CASSLDPTVGRLDGYTF. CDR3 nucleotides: TGTGCCAGCAGCTTAGATCCGACAGTCGGGCGATTAGATGGCTACACCTTC.